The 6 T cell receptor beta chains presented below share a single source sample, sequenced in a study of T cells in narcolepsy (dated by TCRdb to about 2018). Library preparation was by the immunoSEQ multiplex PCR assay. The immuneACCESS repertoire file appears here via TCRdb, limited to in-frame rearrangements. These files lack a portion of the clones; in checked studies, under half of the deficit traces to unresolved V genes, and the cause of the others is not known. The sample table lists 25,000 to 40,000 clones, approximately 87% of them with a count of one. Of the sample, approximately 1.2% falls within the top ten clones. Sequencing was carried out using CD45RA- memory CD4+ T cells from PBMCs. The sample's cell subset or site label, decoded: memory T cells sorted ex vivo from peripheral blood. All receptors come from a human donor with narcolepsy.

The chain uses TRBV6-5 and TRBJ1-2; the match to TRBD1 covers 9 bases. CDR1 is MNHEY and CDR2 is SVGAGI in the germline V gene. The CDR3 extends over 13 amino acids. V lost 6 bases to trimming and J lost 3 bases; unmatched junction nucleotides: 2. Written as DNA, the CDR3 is TGTGCCAGCAGGCGACAGGGGGACTATGGCTACACCTTC. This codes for CASRRQGDYGYTF.

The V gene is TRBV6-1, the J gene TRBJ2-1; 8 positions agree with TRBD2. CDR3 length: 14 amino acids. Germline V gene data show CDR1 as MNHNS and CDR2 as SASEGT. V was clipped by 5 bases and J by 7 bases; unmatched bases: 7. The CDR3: CASSPGLGRNEQFF. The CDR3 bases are TGTGCCAGCAGTCCGGGACTAGGCCGGAATGAGCAGTTCTTC.

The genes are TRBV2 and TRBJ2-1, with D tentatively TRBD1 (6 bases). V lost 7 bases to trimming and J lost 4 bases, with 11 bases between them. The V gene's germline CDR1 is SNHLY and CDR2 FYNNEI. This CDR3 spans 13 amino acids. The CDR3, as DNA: TGTGCCAGCAACCGGGACACTTACAATGAGCAGTTCTTC. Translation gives CASNRDTYNEQFF.

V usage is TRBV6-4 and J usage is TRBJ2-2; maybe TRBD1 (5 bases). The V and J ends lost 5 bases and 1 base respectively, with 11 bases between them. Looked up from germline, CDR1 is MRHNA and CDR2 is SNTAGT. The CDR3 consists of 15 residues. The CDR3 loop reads CASSPQGRNTGELFF. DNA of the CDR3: TGTGCCAGCAGTCCGCAGGGCCGGAACACCGGGGAGCTGTTTTTT.

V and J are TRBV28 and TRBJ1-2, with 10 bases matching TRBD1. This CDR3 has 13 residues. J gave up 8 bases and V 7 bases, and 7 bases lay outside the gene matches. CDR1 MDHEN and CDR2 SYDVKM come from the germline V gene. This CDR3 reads CASIGQGVRGYTF. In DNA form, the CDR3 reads TGTGCCAGCATAGGACAGGGGGTGCGGGGCTACACCTTC.

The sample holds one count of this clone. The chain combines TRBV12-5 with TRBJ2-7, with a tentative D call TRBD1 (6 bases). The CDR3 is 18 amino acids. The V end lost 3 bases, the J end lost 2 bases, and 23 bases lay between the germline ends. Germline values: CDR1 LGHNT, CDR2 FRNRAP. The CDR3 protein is CASGFRDPLMGAPYEQYF. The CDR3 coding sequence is TGTGCTAGTGGTTTTAGAGACCCATTGATGGGGGCTCCCTACGAGCAGTACTTC.